The rows below give T cell receptor beta chains drawn from one sample of a study of T cells after yellow fever vaccination. TCRdb recomputed calls from the 5' RACE reads with MiXCR, one row per CDR3 protein. The table records around 250,000 distinct CDR3 sequences, about 7.1% of them present only once. The source was CD4+ T cells sorted from PBMCs, collected 15 days after the yellow fever booster vaccination. Receptors were obtained from a man aged 25-45 years who received the YFV17D yellow fever vaccine. CDR3s include the opening cysteine and the closing phenylalanine or tryptophan. The D gene is left open where the match is weak. Where a row states a size, it is once, few, many or the class of an expanded clone; other rows omit it.

clone size	V gene	D gene	J gene	CDR3 protein	CDR3 DNA
.	TRBV7-2	.	TRBJ2-2	CASSLELTGTGELFF	TGTGCCAGCAGCTTAGAACTGACGGGCACCGGGGAGCTGTTTTTT
.	TRBV7-9	.	TRBJ2-7	CASSYTYEQYF	TGTGCCAGCAGTTATACCTACGAGCAGTACTTC
many	TRBV29-1	.	TRBJ2-3	CSAPSGLRTDTQYF	TGCAGCGCCCCGTCGGGACTTCGCACAGATACGCAGTATTTT
few	TRBV7-2	.	TRBJ2-1	CASSLVMSKNEQFF	TGTGCCAGCAGCTTAGTCATGAGCAAGAATGAGCAGTTCTTC
few	TRBV7-2	.	TRBJ1-6	CASSTHGRGNNSPLHF	TGTGCCAGCAGCACCCACGGACGCGGTAATAATTCACCCCTCCACTTT
.	TRBV18	.	TRBJ1-6	CASSPRNDNSPLHF	TGTGCCAGCTCACCACGGAATGATAATTCACCCCTCCACTTT
many	TRBV20-1	.	TRBJ2-2	CSARNSRAFANTGELFF	TGCAGTGCTAGAAATTCTAGGGCATTCGCGAACACCGGGGAGCTGTTTTTT
few	TRBV20-1	.	TRBJ1-3	CSARAGGSGNTIYF	TGCAGTGCTAGAGCGGGGGGGTCTGGAAACACCATATATTTT
many	TRBV7-2	.	TRBJ1-2	CASSSSGPYGYTF	TGTGCCAGCAGCTCCTCAGGGCCATATGGCTACACCTTC
many	TRBV14	.	TRBJ2-2	CASSRQLAGELFF	TGTGCCAGCAGCCGACAGCTAGCCGGGGAGCTGTTTTTT
many	TRBV5-1	.	TRBJ2-1	CASSPPTAVNEQFF	TGCGCCAGCAGCCCCCCGACCGCCGTAAATGAGCAGTTCTTC
.	TRBV20-1	.	TRBJ2-7	CSARPDGYYEQYF	TGCAGTGCTAGGCCGGACGGGTACTACGAGCAGTACTTC
few	TRBV20-1	.	TRBJ2-5	CSARDQGYSQETQYF	TGCAGTGCTAGAGATCAAGGGTACTCCCAAGAGACCCAGTACTTC
many	TRBV3-1	.	TRBJ2-1	CASSPEWAEYNEQFF	TGTGCCAGCAGCCCCGAGTGGGCTGAGTACAATGAGCAGTTCTTC
many	TRBV5-5	TRBD2	TRBJ2-7	CASSYTLAELYEQYF	TGTGCCAGCAGCTACACACTAGCGGAACTTTACGAGCAGTACTTC
few	TRBV7-2	.	TRBJ1-3	CASTQIRGIGNTIYF	TGTGCCAGCACCCAAATCCGAGGGATCGGAAACACCATATATTTT
many	TRBV20-1	TRBD1	TRBJ2-3	CSAEPGQATTTDTQYF	TGCAGTGCTGAACCGGGACAGGCAACCACCACAGATACGCAGTATTTT
many	TRBV6-5	.	TRBJ2-5	CASSYSSGLADQETQYF	TGTGCCAGCAGTTACTCTAGCGGTCTAGCAGACCAAGAGACCCAGTACTTC
.	TRBV7-2	.	TRBJ2-1	CASSRTPFPPNEQFF	TGTGCCAGCAGCAGGACTCCTTTTCCCCCCAATGAGCAGTTCTTC
many	TRBV3-1	.	TRBJ2-3	CASGLRTDTQYF	TGTGCCAGCGGTCTCCGCACAGATACGCAGTATTTT
many	TRBV5-1	TRBD2	TRBJ2-1	CASSTGGSYNEQFF	TGCGCCAGCAGTACGGGAGGGTCCTACAATGAGCAGTTCTTC
.	TRBV30	.	TRBJ2-2	CAAAGAGELFF	TGTGCCGCGGCGGGCGCCGGGGAGCTGTTTTTT
many	TRBV7-2	TRBD2	TRBJ2-3	CASSLDWTSPLVYF	TGTGCCAGCAGCTTAGACTGGACTAGCCCCCTTGTTTATTTT